The 27 T cell receptor beta chains reported below all come from one sample, sequenced in a study of T-cell memory formation after mild COVID-19. Via MiXCR, TCRdb re-called the 5' RACE reads, giving one row per CDR3 protein. Of around 200,000 distinct CDR3 sequences listed, roughly 17% are singletons. Sequenced input: PBMCs or a T cell subset sorted from them (not recorded which). The receptors were sampled from an adult woman who had mild COVID-19 (a few samples of this study predate the infection). Cell type and time point are not known.

J is TRBJ2-1 and V is TRBV11-2, with 8 nucleotides matching TRBD2. Losses at the gene ends were 2 bases for V and 4 bases for J; bases not matched to a gene: 4. The CDR3 runs 15 residues. Germline V lookup: CDR1 SGHAT, CDR2 FQNNGV. CDR3 nucleotides: TGTGCCAGCAGCTTATTGCGGGGGGTGTACAATGAGCAGTTCTTC. Its translation is CASSLLRGVYNEQFF.

The sample holds a few counts of this clonotype. The chain combines TRBV12-3 or TRBV12-4 with TRBJ2-7; no clear D. Trimming stripped 0 bases from V and 0 bases from J, with 12 bases between. This CDR3 is built from 16 residues. The CDR3 bases are TGTGCCAGCAGTTTAGCGGGTAGGCGAAGCTCCTACGAGCAGTACTTC. Encoded protein: CASSLAGRRSSYEQYF.

This sequence joins TRBV5-1 and TRBJ2-1; TRBD2 matches 9 bases. From germline, CDR1 is SGHRS and CDR2 YFSETQ. The CDR3 length is 15 residues. V was pared by 0 bases and J by 9 bases, with 7 bases of the junction left unmatched. The CDR3 DNA sequence: TGCGCCAGCAGCTTGGCTTTGCGGGAGGGCAGTGAGCAGTTCTTC. Translating it yields CASSLALREGSEQFF.

The chain joins TRBV2 to TRBJ2-3; TRBD1 is a possible D gene (5 bases). Looked up from germline, CDR1 is SNHLY and CDR2 is FYNNEI. V was cut by 1 base and J by 0 bases, with 11 bases left in between. The CDR3 contains 16 residues. The CDR3 nucleotides read TGTGCCAGCAGTGAAGATGGCAGGGTTAGCACAGATACGCAGTATTTT. This codes for CASSEDGRVSTDTQYF.

This clonotype came up a few times. This chain connects TRBV4-3 to TRBJ2-7; TRBD2 is a possible D gene (5 bases). The germline V and J ends were trimmed by 3 bases and 3 bases, with 18 bases remaining between them. There are 16 residues in the CDR3. Germline loops: CDR1 LGHNA, CDR2 YSLEER. The CDR3 DNA sequence: TGCGCCAGCAGCCAGGCGAGCAGCAGGAGGATCTACGAGCAGTACTTC. This translates into CASSQASSRRIYEQYF.

Only a few counts were recorded for this clonotype. This chain links TRBV5-4 with TRBJ1-1; D is undetermined. Germline assignment: CDR1 SGHNT and CDR2 YYREEE (reference sequence). The CDR3 loop spans 13 amino acids. V was clipped by 4 bases and J by 0 bases, with 7 bases between them. The CDR3 reads CASSRGLNTEAFF. The DNA for the CDR3 is TGTGCCAGCAGCCGTGGGTTGAACACTGAAGCTTTCTTT.

This clonotype was found many times. V usage is TRBV6-5 and J usage is TRBJ2-7; D call uncertain. The germline V and J ends were trimmed by 0 bases and 6 bases, with 3 bases remaining between them. CDR1 MNHEY and CDR2 SVGAGI come from the germline V gene. The CDR3 is 11 amino acids. The CDR3: CASSYSGEQYF. The CDR3 DNA reads TGTGCCAGCAGTTACTCGGGCGAGCAGTACTTC.

This clonotype occurred a few times. The chain joins TRBV7-2 to TRBJ1-2; D gene uncertain. Germline CDR1 and CDR2: SGHTA and FQGNSA. This CDR3 is 13 amino acids long. V was clipped by 0 bases and J by 3 bases, with 5 bases between them. This CDR3 reads CASSLATDYGYTF. The CDR3 nucleotides are TGTGCCAGCAGCTTAGCCACAGACTATGGCTACACCTTC.

The genes are TRBV6-2 or TRBV6-3 and TRBJ2-1; the match to TRBD2 covers 9 bases. Trimming took 8 bases from V and 6 from J; bases not matched to a gene: 5. Germline V lookup: CDR1 MNHEY, CDR2 SVGEGT. This CDR3 spans 13 amino acids. The CDR3: CASLAGRLNEQFF. Here the CDR3 DNA reads TGTGCCAGCCTAGCGGGGCGTCTCAATGAGCAGTTCTTC.

This clonotype was picked up many times. The chain carries TRBV14 and TRBJ1-1; TRBD1 might be the D (5 bases). Germline CDR1 is SGHDN and CDR2 is FVKESK. This CDR3 contains 12 residues. Trimming took off 4 bases at V and 11 bases at J, with 14 bases between the two ends. CDR3 in DNA: TGTGCCAGCAGCCCATTGGGGCGGGCGGCTTTCTTT. It encodes CASSPLGRAAFF.

This clonotype came up a few times. The chain has TRBV7-9 and TRBJ1-2; D is unclear. Trimming shortened V by 5 bases and J by 1 base, and 11 bases separated the two germline ends. CDR3 length equals 14 residues. Germline V gives CDR1 SEHNR, CDR2 FQNEAQ (reference sequence). CDR3 loop: CASSPVAVNYGYTF. The CDR3 DNA follows: TGTGCCAGCAGCCCAGTTGCGGTTAACTATGGCTACACCTTC.

This clonotype has just a few counts. The chain couples TRBV4-1 to TRBJ1-5; 8 bases match TRBD1. This CDR3 is 16 amino acids long. With V trimmed by 4 bases and J by 3 bases, 8 bases remained unmatched. In germline, CDR1 is MGHRA, CDR2 YSYEKL. DNA for the CDR3: TGCGCCAGCAGCCCCGGACAGGGCTCGTACAATCAGCCCCAGCATTTT. Its protein product is CASSPGQGSYNQPQHF.

This chain links TRBV28 with TRBJ2-4; the D is unclear. The CDR3 totals 14 residues. Germline V lookup: CDR1 MDHEN, CDR2 SYDVKM. The ends were cut back, 6 bases at V and 0 bases at J, with 9 bases in the middle. The CDR3 nucleotides are TGTGCCAGCAGCCCTATGCTAGCCAAAAACATTCAGTACTTC. Translated, it gives CASSPMLAKNIQYF.

This clonotype was counted between two and nine times. The DNA is omitted, as the CDR3 cannot be located on it reliably, and the CDR3 follows TCRdb's listing. V usage is TRBV19 and J usage is TRBJ2-7; the table's D call, TRBD2, has no DNA check behind it. Both ends counted, the CDR3 spans 15 residues. In germline, CDR1 is LNHDA, CDR2 SQIVND (reference sequence). The CDR3: CASKDVASGTQFLHF.

The chain carries TRBV5-4 and TRBJ2-7; the D is unclear. V gave up 4 bases and J gave up 2 bases, with 10 bases separating them. CDR1 is SGHNT and CDR2 is YYREEE in the germline V gene (reference sequence). CDR3 length equals 13 residues. For the CDR3, the DNA is TGTGCCAGCAGCACCGGAGCTACCTACGAGCAGTACTTC. It translates to CASSTGATYEQYF.

This clonotype turned up a few times. The CDR3 region has the DNA TGTGCCAGCAGTTTATTAGGGGGCTCTATCACCGGGGAGCTGTTTTTT. It encodes CASSLLGGSITGELFF. The chain links TRBV27 to TRBJ2-2, with 7 bases lining up with TRBD1. V dropped 1 base and J dropped 4; count of bases not matched to a gene: 6. From germline, CDR1 is MNHEY and CDR2 SMNVEV (reference sequence). The CDR3 is made up of 16 amino acids.

This chain links TRBV5-1 with TRBJ2-7, with 7 bases matching TRBD1. CDR3 length: 16 amino acids. V lost 7 bases to trimming and J lost 3 bases; unmatched junction nucleotides: 16. Germline CDR1 reads SGHRS; CDR2 reads YFSETQ. CDR3 in DNA: TGCGCCAGCGGTTCTCCGCTTGTGGGGACAGACTACGAGCAGTACTTC. This gives the protein CASGSPLVGTDYEQYF.

This clonotype was counted a few times. The chain joins TRBV27 to TRBJ2-5; tentatively, D is TRBD1 (6 bases). The V gene lost 3 bases and the J gene lost 1 base, with 12 bases spanning the gap. The CDR3 sequence is 15 residues long. Germline V gene sequence: CDR1 MNHEY, CDR2 SMNVEV (reference sequence). The DNA of the CDR3 is TGTGCCAGCAGTTTTCACGGGACATCCCAAGAGACCCAGTACTTC. It is translated as CASSFHGTSQETQYF.

This clonotype was seen more than once but under ten times. The J gene is TRBJ1-1, the V gene TRBV5-1; D unresolved. Per germline, CDR1 SGHRS and CDR2 YFSETQ. The CDR3 has 14 residues. V dropped 1 base and J dropped 1 base, with 8 bases sitting between them. CDR3 bases: TGCGCCAGCAGCTTGCGGGGTGGGAACACTGAAGCTTTCTTT. It encodes CASSLRGGNTEAFF.

This rearrangement joins TRBV5-6 to TRBJ2-6, with D unclear. In germline, CDR1 is SGHDT, CDR2 YYEEEE. The CDR3 covers 15 residues. Trimming shortened V by 4 bases and J by 0 bases, and 8 bases separated the two germline ends. As DNA, the CDR3 is TGTGCCAGCAGCCGACGCTCCTCTGGGGCCAACGTCCTGACTTTC. Its translation is CASSRRSSGANVLTF.

The rearrangement uses TRBV2 and TRBJ2-7; D remains ambiguous. The CDR3 runs to 12 residues. Germline V gene sequence: CDR1 SNHLY, CDR2 FYNNEI. With 4 bases removed from V and 0 bases from J, the gap between germline ends came to 4 bases. For the CDR3, the DNA is TGTGCCAGCAGTGGGCCCTCCTACGAGCAGTACTTC. This codes for CASSGPSYEQYF.

The chain carries TRBV7-3 and TRBJ1-2, with 8 bases that match TRBD1. The CDR3 is made up of 14 amino acids. Per the germline V gene, CDR1 is SGHTA and CDR2 is FQGTGA. Trimming cost V 4 bases and J 6 bases; bases outside gene matches: 7. The CDR3 bases are TGTGCCAGCAGCTCCTCGACAGGGGCAGATGGCTACACCTTC. Protein product: CASSSSTGADGYTF.

The table lists this clonotype with many counts. J is TRBJ2-7 and V is TRBV29-1; no clear D gene. This CDR3 spans 11 amino acids. Trimming took 4 bases from V and 4 from J, leaving 8 bases between them. Looked up from germline, CDR1 is SQVTM and CDR2 is ANQGSEA. The CDR3 sequence: CSVVRAYEQYF. DNA for the CDR3: TGCAGCGTTGTACGGGCGTACGAGCAGTACTTC.

The chain uses TRBV4-2 and TRBJ1-1; D perhaps matches TRBD1 (6 bases). CDR1 and CDR2 (germline): LGHNA, YNFKEQ. Trimming pared 1 base from V and 5 bases from J, leaving 14 bases between. The CDR3 has 15 amino acids. DNA for the CDR3: TGTGCCAGCAGCCAAGTTGGCAGGGGAAAAACTGAAGCTTTCTTT. This gives the protein CASSQVGRGKTEAFF.

V gene TRBV5-6 combines with J gene TRBJ2-2; D may be TRBD1 (6 bases). V was trimmed by 4 bases and J by 3 bases, leaving 13 bases between them. CDR3 size: 15 residues. Germline CDR1 SGHDT, CDR2 YYEEEE. CDR3 nucleotides: TGTGCCAGCAGCCCCGGACAGCATTACACCGGGGAGCTGTTTTTT. Protein: CASSPGQHYTGELFF.

Only a few counts were recorded for this clonotype. This chain links TRBV3-1 with TRBJ2-6; D gene uncertain. The CDR3 spans 19 residues. Per the germline V gene, CDR1 is LGHDT and CDR2 is YNNKEL (reference sequence). The ends were cut back, 0 bases at V and 4 bases at J, with 19 bases in the middle. CDR3 residues: CASSQDLAATGSGANVLTF. The CDR3 bases are TGTGCCAGCAGCCAAGATCTTGCCGCGACTGGGTCGGGGGCCAACGTCCTGACTTTC.

The sample holds a few counts of this clonotype. The rearrangement uses TRBV12-3 or TRBV12-4 and TRBJ1-1; D ambiguous. Trimming left V 1 base short and J 2 bases short, with 11 bases between. CDR3 size: 15 residues. CDR3 DNA: TGTGCCAGCAGTTTAGTGATCGGAGTTAACACTGAAGCTTTCTTT. It is translated as CASSLVIGVNTEAFF.